This T cell receptor beta chain was profiled in a study of control samples from healthy donors and cancer patients. Measured with immunoSEQ multiplex PCR; TCRdb has only the in-frame clones, and not every one. This sample has approximately 150,000 clones, with approximately 90% found just once. This TCR derives from a woman in her twenties or thirties in good health. Sequenced input: blood.

CDR3: CASSYRDGPYEQYF. The CDR3 DNA sequence: TGTGCCAGCAGCTACCGGGACGGTCCCTACGAGCAGTACTTC. The rearrangement links TRBV7-8 to TRBJ2-7; D assignment may be TRBD1 or TRBD2 (5 bases each). This CDR3 is built from 14 residues. Trimming removed 4 bases at V and 2 bases at J, with 12 bases between. Germline-derived CDR1 and CDR2 are SGHVS and FQNEAQ.